The 10 T cell receptor beta chains in this list originate from one sample, sequenced in a study of blood T cells in healthy people across ages. A second PCR, run for roughly 7 to 11 cycles, used a sample-barcoded 5' primer plus a J-beta primer mix. From the 5' RACE reads, TCRdb called clonotypes with MiXCR, one entry per CDR3 protein. Of 800,000 to 1,300,000 distinct CDR3 sequences listed, around 25% are singletons. The same specimen was also included in a second study, on T cells of mothers and their children.

Material: blood. These receptor sequences come from a girl aged 2-10 years in good health.

This clonotype occurred many times. The chain combines TRBV5-1 with TRBJ1-5; tentative D call: TRBD1 (5 bases). The CDR3 spans 14 residues. Germline values: CDR1 SGHRS, CDR2 YFSETQ. V shed 0 bases and J shed 1 base, with 5 bases lying between them. The CDR3 here is CASSLGQSNQPQHF. As DNA, the CDR3 is TGCGCCAGCAGCTTGGGACAGAGCAATCAGCCCCAGCATTTT.

There are a few counts of this clonotype. Sequence at one end of the junction differs from germline and may be a read error. The CDR3 sequence is CAGSSSGTGQAQYF. In DNA form, the CDR3 reads TGTGCCGGCAGTTCCAGCGGGACAGGGCAGGCGCAGTATTTT. This chain joins TRBV12-3 or TRBV12-4 and TRBJ2-3, with 9 bases fitting TRBD1. The CDR3 contains 14 residues.

This sequence joins TRBV6-5 and TRBJ1-6, with D uncertain. Germline V gene data show CDR1 as MNHEY and CDR2 as SVGAGI. This CDR3 has 12 amino acids. The germline V and J ends were trimmed by 0 bases and 14 bases, with 8 bases remaining between them. DNA of the CDR3: TGTGCCAGCAGTTACTCCCCGGGAACCCTCCACTTT. This gives the protein CASSYSPGTLHF.

The chain combines TRBV29-1 with TRBJ1-2; 7 positions match TRBD1. CDR3 length equals 13 residues. V shed 5 bases and J 5 bases; nucleotides not matched to a gene: 8. Per the germline V gene, CDR1 is SQVTM and CDR2 is ANQGSEA. The CDR3, as DNA: TGCAGCGTTCTCACAGGGGTAGGGTATGGCTACACCTTC. Its protein product is CSVLTGVGYGYTF.

This clonotype was detected a few times. The chain is built from TRBV29-1 and TRBJ2-7; possibly TRBD2 for D (5 bases). The CDR3 covers 14 residues. Germline V gene data show CDR1 as SQVTM and CDR2 as ANQGSEA. Trimming left V 4 bases short and J 3 bases short, with 16 bases between. CDR3 sequence (DNA): TGCAGCGTTGTAAGCCCCAGCGGAAACTACGAGCAGTACTTC. It encodes CSVVSPSGNYEQYF.

This clonotype was detected a few times. The CDR3 DNA reads TGCAGCGTTGAGGGCAGGGAGCGAGAAAAACTGTTTTTT. Protein product: CSVEGREREKLFF. This rearrangement joins TRBV29-1 to TRBJ1-4; D is possibly TRBD1 (5 bases). The CDR3 spans 13 residues. Looked up from germline, CDR1 is SQVTM and CDR2 is ANQGSEA. V was pared by 3 bases and J by 8 bases, with 13 bases between.

This clonotype has just a few counts. The genes are TRBV12-3 or TRBV12-4 and TRBJ2-5; either TRBD1 or TRBD2 may supply D (5 bases each). The CDR3 sequence is 13 residues long. The germline V and J ends were trimmed by 5 bases and 11 bases, with 18 bases remaining between them. The CDR3 sequence is CASSTGPLLEQYF. Here the CDR3 DNA reads TGTGCCAGCAGTACGGGACCCCTTCTGGAGCAGTACTTC.

In its sample, this clonotype was seen a few times. V and J are TRBV4-1 and TRBJ1-2; TRBD1 is a possible D gene (5 bases). The germline V gene has CDR1 MGHRA and CDR2 YSYEKL. V was clipped by 5 bases and J by 5 bases, with 21 bases between them. The CDR3 extends over 16 amino acids. Written as DNA, the CDR3 is TGCGCCAGCAGCAAGGAATTCTCGGCAGGGCAATATGGCTACACCTTC. Protein: CASSKEFSAGQYGYTF.

This clonotype was seen only a few times. V is TRBV5-4 and J is TRBJ1-2; D call uncertain. The CDR3 sequence is 8 residues long. V lost 4 bases and J 13 bases, leaving 5 bases between the germline ends. CDR1 is SGHNT, CDR2 YYREEE, per germline (reference sequence). CDR3 region: CASSPPTF. CDR3 coding DNA: TGTGCCAGCAGCCCACCCACCTTC.

V is TRBV3-1 and J is TRBJ2-5; D remains unclear. V gave up 0 bases and J gave up 2 bases, with 10 bases separating them. The germline CDR1 and CDR2 sequences are LGHDT and YNNKEL (reference sequence). The CDR3 has 15 residues. CDR3 bases: TGTGCCAGCAGCCAAGATAACTTCTATCAAGAGACCCAGTACTTC. Its translation is CASSQDNFYQETQYF.